This T cell receptor beta chain came from a study of blood T cell repertoires in COVID-19. Study details: The study drew acute and convalescent COVID-19 samples from the United States, Italy and Spain.

CDR1 and CDR2 from the germline V gene are PRHDT and FYEKMQ (reference sequence). With 4 bases removed from V and 5 bases from J, the gap between germline ends came to 11 bases. The CDR3 runs to 14 residues. As originally analysed: Estimates of nucleated cell counts were drawn from the amplification of reference gene primers. The method was immunoSEQ multiplex PCR; TCRdb's version includes in-frame clones alone and lacks a portion of them. That table is the source of V, J and clone size, and D and trimming were worked out from the DNA. The sample carries 250,000 or so clones, approximately 86% recorded once.

The receptor was derived from an older woman with active or convalescent COVID-19. The chain employs TRBV13 and TRBJ2-2; D possibly corresponds to TRBD2 (6 bases). The sample taken for sequencing was peripheral blood. The CDR3 nucleotides are TGTGCCAGCAGCTCTTCCGGGGGAACCGGGGAGCTGTTTTTT. Protein sequence: CASSSSGGTGELFF.